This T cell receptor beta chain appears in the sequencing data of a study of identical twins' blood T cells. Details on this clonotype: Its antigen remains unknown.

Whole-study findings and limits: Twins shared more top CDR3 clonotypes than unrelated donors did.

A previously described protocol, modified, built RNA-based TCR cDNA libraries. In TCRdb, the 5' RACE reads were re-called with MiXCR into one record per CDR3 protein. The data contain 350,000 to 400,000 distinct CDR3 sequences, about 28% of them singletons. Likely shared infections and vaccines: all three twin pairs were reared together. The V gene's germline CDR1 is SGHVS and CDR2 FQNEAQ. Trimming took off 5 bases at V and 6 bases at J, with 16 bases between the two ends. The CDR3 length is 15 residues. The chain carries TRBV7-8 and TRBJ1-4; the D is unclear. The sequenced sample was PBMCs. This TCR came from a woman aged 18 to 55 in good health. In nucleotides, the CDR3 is TGTGCCAGCAGCCCCTTCGAATTAGCGTATGAAAAACTGTTTTTT. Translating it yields CASSPFELAYEKLFF.